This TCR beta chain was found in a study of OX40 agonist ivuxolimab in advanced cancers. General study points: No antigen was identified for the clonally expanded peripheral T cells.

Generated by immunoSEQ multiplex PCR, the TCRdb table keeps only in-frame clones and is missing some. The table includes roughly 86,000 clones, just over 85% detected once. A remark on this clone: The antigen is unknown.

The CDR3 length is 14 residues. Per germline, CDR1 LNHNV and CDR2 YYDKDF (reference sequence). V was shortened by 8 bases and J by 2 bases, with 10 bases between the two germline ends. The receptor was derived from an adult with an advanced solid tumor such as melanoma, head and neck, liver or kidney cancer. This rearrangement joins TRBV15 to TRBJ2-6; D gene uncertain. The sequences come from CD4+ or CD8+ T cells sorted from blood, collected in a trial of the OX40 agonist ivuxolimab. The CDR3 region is CATRRYAGANVLTF. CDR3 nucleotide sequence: TGTGCCACCCGAAGGTACGCTGGGGCCAACGTCCTGACTTTC.